This TCR beta chain is from a study of T cell responses to AZD1222 COVID-19 vaccine. Overall study findings and caveats: In a largely white British group with more females than males, clonal diversity was possibly underestimated.

Trimming took 1 base from V and 3 from J, leaving 6 bases between them. Germline V gives CDR1 SQVTM, CDR2 ANQGSEA. CDR3 length: 12 amino acids. The repertoire was sequenced with immunoSEQ multiplex PCR; TCRdb's copy has only in-frame clones and lacks some. This repertoire shows 130,000 to 150,000 clones, under 95% found once; its top ten account for about 1.8%. About this clone itself: What it binds is not known.

The V gene is TRBV29-1, the J gene TRBJ1-2; D uncertain. The clonotype originates from an adult who received the AZD1222 COVID-19 vaccine. The specimen was peripheral blood, collected 28 days after the second AZD1222 dose. The chain's CDR3 is CSVEGTDYGYTF. The CDR3 nucleotides are TGCAGCGTTGAAGGTACGGACTATGGCTACACCTTC.